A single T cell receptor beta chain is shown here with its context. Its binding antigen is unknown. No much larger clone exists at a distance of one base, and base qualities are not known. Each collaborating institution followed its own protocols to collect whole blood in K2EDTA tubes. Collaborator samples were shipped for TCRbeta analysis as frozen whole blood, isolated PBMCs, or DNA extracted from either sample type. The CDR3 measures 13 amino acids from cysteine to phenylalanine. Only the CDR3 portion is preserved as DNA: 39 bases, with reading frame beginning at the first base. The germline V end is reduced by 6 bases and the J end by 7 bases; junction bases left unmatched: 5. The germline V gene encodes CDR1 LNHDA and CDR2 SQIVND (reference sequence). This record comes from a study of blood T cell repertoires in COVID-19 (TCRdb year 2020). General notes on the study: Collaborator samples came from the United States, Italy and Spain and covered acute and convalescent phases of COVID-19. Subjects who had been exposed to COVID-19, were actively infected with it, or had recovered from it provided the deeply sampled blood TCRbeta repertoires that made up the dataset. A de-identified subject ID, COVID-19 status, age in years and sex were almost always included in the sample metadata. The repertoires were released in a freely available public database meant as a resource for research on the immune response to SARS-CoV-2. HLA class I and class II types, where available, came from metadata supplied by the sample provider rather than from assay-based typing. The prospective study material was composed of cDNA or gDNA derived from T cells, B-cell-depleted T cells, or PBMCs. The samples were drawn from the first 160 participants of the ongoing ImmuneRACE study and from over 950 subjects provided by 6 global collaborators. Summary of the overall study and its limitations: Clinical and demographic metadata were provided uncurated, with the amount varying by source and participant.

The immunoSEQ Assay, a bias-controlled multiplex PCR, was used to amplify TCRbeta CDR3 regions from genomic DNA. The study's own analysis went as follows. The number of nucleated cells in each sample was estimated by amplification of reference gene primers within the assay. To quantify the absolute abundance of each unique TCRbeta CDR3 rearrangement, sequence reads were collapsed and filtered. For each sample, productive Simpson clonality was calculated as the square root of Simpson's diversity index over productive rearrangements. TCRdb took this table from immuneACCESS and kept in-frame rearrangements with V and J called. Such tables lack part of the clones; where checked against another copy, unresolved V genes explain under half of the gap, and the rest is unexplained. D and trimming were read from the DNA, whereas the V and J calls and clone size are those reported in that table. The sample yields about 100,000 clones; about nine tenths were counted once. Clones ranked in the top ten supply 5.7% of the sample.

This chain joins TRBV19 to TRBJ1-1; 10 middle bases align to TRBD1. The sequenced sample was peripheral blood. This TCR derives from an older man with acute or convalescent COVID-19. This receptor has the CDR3 CASSWTGGIEAFF. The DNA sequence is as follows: TGTGCCAGTAGCTGGACAGGGGGAATTGAAGCTTTCTTT.